This TCR beta chain is drawn from a study of blood T cell repertoires in COVID-19 (dated by TCRdb to 2020 to 2021). As for the study more broadly: Samples covering the acute and convalescent phases of COVID-19 were provided by collaborators in the United States, Italy and Spain. The samples were drawn from two sources: the first 160 participants of the ongoing ImmuneRACE study, and 1,254 subjects contributed by 6 global collaborators. HLA class I and class II types, where available, came from metadata supplied by the sample provider rather than from assay-based typing. Nearly every sample came with metadata listing a de-identified subject ID, COVID-19 status, age in years and sex. The prospective study material was composed of cDNA or gDNA derived from T cells, B-cell-depleted T cells, or PBMCs. The repertoires were made available in a free public database intended to serve as a resource for research on the immune response to SARS-CoV-2. The dataset comprised deeply sampled blood TCRbeta repertoires from subjects exposed to, actively infected with, or recovered from COVID-19. Results and caveats for the whole study, not just this receptor: How much clinical and demographic metadata was included differed by source and by participant, and the metadata was provided uncurated.

The CDR3 has 15 amino acids, counting the end cysteine and phenylalanine. CDR3 DNA is the only sequence kept; it has 45 bases, read in frame from the first base. The germline V and J ends show losses of 3 bases and 5 bases respectively, and no gene match explains 7 bases of the junction. CDR1 and CDR2 (LGHDT, YNNKEL) derive from the germline V gene (reference sequence). Note on this clone: Its antigen is unknown. No much larger clone is present one base from it, and per-base qualities are unavailable.

Each collaborating institution followed its own protocols to collect whole blood in K2EDTA tubes. For TCRbeta analysis, collaborator samples were shipped as frozen whole blood, as isolated PBMCs, or as DNA extracted from either sample type. TCRbeta CDR3 regions were amplified from genomic DNA by means of the immunoSEQ Assay, a bias-controlled multiplex PCR. The authors processed their data as follows. The number of nucleated cells in each sample was estimated from the amplification of reference gene primers within the assay. To quantify the absolute abundance of each unique TCRbeta CDR3 rearrangement, sequence reads were collapsed and filtered. For each sample, productive Simpson clonality was calculated by taking the square root of Simpson's diversity index across productive rearrangements. Imported from immuneACCESS, the table was reduced by TCRdb to in-frame sequences with V and J called. These copies leave out some clones; in studies compared against another copy, an unresolved V gene accounts for under half, and the cause of the remainder is not known. From that table come the V and J calls and clone size; the DNA was used to work out D and trimming. The sample profile shows some 120,000 clones; about nine tenths of them were found once. 3% to 4% of the sample comes from the top ten.

The chain couples TRBV3-1 (or the pseudogene TRBV3-2) to TRBJ2-3; TRBD2 agrees with 8 junctional bases. The source is a man aged 50 or older with active COVID-19. The sample consisted of peripheral blood. The nucleotides read TGTGCCAGCAGCCAGAGGGCAGCGGGAGTAGATACGCAGTATTTT. The translation is CASSQRAAGVDTQYF.